The 9 T cell receptor beta chains presented below share a single source sample, sequenced in a study of cytomegalovirus exposure and HLA in healthy donors. Primers included in the PCR were 60 Vbeta and 13 Jbeta primers. TCRdb keeps only in-frame clones here, not all; method: immunoSEQ multiplex PCR. Of around 190,000 clones listed, 70% to 80% are singletons. Sequenced material: PBMCs. These receptor sequences come from a man aged 55-75 years in good health and CMV-seronegative.

V usage is TRBV6-5 and J usage is TRBJ2-7; a weak D match, TRBD1 (5 bases). Trimming cost V 4 bases and J 3 bases, with 16 bases left between them. The CDR3 spans 15 residues. In germline, CDR1 is MNHEY, CDR2 SVGAGI. The CDR3 sequence: CASSSLQAPHYEQYF. Written as DNA, the CDR3 is TGTGCCAGCAGTTCACTACAGGCGCCGCACTACGAGCAGTACTTC.

This clone was picked up a small number of times. This chain uses TRBV29-1 with TRBJ2-1; 11 nucleotides align to TRBD2. Losses at the gene ends were 7 bases for V and 5 bases for J; bases not matched to a gene: 4. The CDR3 extends over 13 amino acids. Looked up from germline, CDR1 is SQVTM and CDR2 is ANQGSEA. The CDR3 here is CSGGTSGNNEQFF. The CDR3 DNA follows: TGCAGCGGGGGGACTAGCGGAAACAATGAGCAGTTCTTC.

This chain uses TRBV25-1 with TRBJ1-2; 10 bases agree with TRBD1. J gave up 4 bases and V 3 bases, and 2 bases lay outside the gene matches. The CDR3 contains 14 residues. CDR1 and CDR2 (germline): MGHDK, SYGVNS. The CDR3 spells CASSERDRGYGYTF. The CDR3 region has the DNA TGTGCCAGCAGTGAGCGGGACAGGGGCTATGGCTACACCTTC.

The chain has TRBV5-1 and TRBJ2-7; possibly TRBD1 for D (6 bases). Germline CDR1 is SGHRS and CDR2 is YFSETQ. Trimming removed 4 bases from V and 12 bases from J, with 14 bases in between. The CDR3 extends over 11 amino acids. CDR3 sequence: CASSDTGKPYF. The CDR3 DNA reads TGCGCCAGCAGCGATACAGGGAAACCGTACTTC. Together with reference TRBV5-1 and TRBJ2-7, the CDR3 gives the full variable domain: KAGVTQTPRYLIKTRGQQVTLSCSPISGHRSVSWYQQTPGQGLQFLFEYFSETQRNKGNFPGRFSGRQFSNSRSEMNVSTLELGDSALYLCASSDTGKPYFGPGTRLTVT.

This clone came up once. The rearrangement links TRBV6-6 to TRBJ1-1, with 7 bases matching TRBD1. Germline trimming cut 5 bases from V and 2 bases from J; bases unmatched to any gene: 11. This CDR3 has 16 residues. Germline assignment: CDR1 MNHNY and CDR2 SVGAGI (reference sequence). The CDR3: CASSTNPRTGNTEAFF. The CDR3 coding sequence is TGTGCCAGCAGTACCAATCCCAGGACAGGTAACACTGAAGCTTTCTTT.

The J gene is TRBJ2-5, the V gene TRBV29-1, with TRBD2 matching 13 bases. The CDR3 has 16 amino acids. The germline CDR1 and CDR2 sequences are SQVTM and ANQGSEA. V trimming: 1 base; J trimming: 1 base; junction bases outside the gene matches: 3. CDR3 region: CSVEGTSGRAQETQYF. The DNA for the CDR3 is TGCAGCGTTGAAGGCACTAGCGGGAGGGCCCAAGAGACCCAGTACTTC.

This clone was counted only a few times. The V and J genes are TRBV4-3 and TRBJ2-3; a possible D gene is TRBD1 (6 bases). The germline V gene has CDR1 LGHNA and CDR2 YSLEER. CDR3 length: 16 amino acids. The V end was cut by 1 base, the J end by 6 bases, with 17 bases between. CDR3 DNA sequence: TGCGCCAGCAGCCAAGCAGGGACACATATTTTCGATACGCAGTATTTT. This translates into CASSQAGTHIFDTQYF.

V usage is TRBV29-1 and J usage is TRBJ2-5, with D perhaps TRBD1 (6 bases). V was pared by 7 bases and J by 4 bases, with 13 bases between. Germline lookup yields CDR1 SQVTM and CDR2 ANQGSEA. The CDR3 sequence is 12 residues long. The CDR3 bases are TGCAGCGCCCCAGGGGTAGGAGAGACCCAGTACTTC. Residues: CSAPGVGETQYF. Variable domain in full (rest from reference TRBV29-1 and TRBJ2-5): SAVISQKPSRDICQRGTSLTIQCQVDSQVTMMFWYRQQPGQSLTLIATANQGSEATYESGFVIDKFPISRPNLTFSTLTVSNMSPEDSSIYLCSAPGVGETQYFGPGTRLLVL.

This clone was picked up one time. This chain joins TRBV10-3 and TRBJ2-3; 13 bases align to TRBD2. Losses at the gene ends were 2 bases for V and 2 bases for J; bases not matched to a gene: 4. CDR1 is ENHRY and CDR2 is SYGVKD in the germline V gene. This CDR3 is built from 17 residues. The CDR3 DNA follows: TGTGCCATCAGTGAGCGGACTAGCGGGGGAACCACAGATACGCAGTATTTT. It encodes CAISERTSGGTTDTQYF.